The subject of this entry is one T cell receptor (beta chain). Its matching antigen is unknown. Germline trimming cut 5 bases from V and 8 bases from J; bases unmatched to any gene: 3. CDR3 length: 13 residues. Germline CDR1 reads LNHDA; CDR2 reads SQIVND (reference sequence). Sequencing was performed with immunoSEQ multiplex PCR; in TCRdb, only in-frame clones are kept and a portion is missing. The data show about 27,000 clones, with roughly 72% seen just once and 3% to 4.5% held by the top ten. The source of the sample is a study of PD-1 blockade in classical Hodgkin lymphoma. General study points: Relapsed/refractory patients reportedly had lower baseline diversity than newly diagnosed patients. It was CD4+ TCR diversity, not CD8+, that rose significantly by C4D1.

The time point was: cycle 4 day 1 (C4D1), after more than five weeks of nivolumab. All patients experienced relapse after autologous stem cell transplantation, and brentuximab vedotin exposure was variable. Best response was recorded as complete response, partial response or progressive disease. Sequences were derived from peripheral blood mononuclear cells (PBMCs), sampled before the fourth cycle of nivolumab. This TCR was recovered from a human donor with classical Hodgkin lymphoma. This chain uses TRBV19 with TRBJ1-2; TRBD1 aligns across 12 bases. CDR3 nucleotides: TGTGCCAGTAGTCCAGGGACAGGGGGCGGCTACACCTTC. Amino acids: CASSPGTGGGYTF. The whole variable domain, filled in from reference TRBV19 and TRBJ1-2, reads DGGITQSPKYLFRKEGQNVTLSCEQNLNHDAMYWYRQDPGQGLRLIYYSQIVNDFQKGDIAEGYSVSREKKESFPLTVTSAQKNPTAFYLCASSPGTGGGYTFGSGTRLTVV.